Following are 5 T cell receptor beta chains from one sample sequenced in a study of blood T cell repertoires in COVID-19. Here immunoSEQ multiplex PCR was the method, and the copy in TCRdb shows in-frame clones only, minus some. This table holds approximately 130,000 clones, approximately 85% found once. Input material: peripheral blood. These receptors all come from a human donor in a cohort sampled during active COVID-19.

Only one count was recorded for this clone. The chain joins TRBV6-5 to TRBJ1-1; the match to TRBD1 covers 7 bases. Trimming at V came to 8 bases and at J to 0 bases, leaving 3 bases not matched to a gene. The CDR3 sequence is 13 residues long. Germline loops: CDR1 MNHEY, CDR2 SVGAGI. Here the CDR3 DNA reads TGTGCCAGCCGGCAGGGGGTGAACACTGAAGCTTTCTTT. Translating gives CASRQGVNTEAFF.

The chain links TRBV7-9 to TRBJ2-5, with 7 bases that match TRBD2. J gave up 5 bases and V 8 bases, and 2 bases lay outside the gene matches. CDR3 size: 11 residues. Germline values: CDR1 SEHNR, CDR2 FQNEAQ (reference sequence). The CDR3 sequence: CASGGDETQYF. The DNA of the CDR3 is TGTGCCAGCGGGGGGGATGAGACCCAGTACTTC. Combining the CDR3 with reference TRBV7-9 and TRBJ2-5 gives the whole variable domain DTGVSQNPRHKITKRGQNVTFRCDPISEHNRLYWYRQTLGQGPEFLTYFQNEAQLEKSRLLSDRFSAERPKGSFSTLEIQRTEQGDSAMYLCASGGDETQYFGPGTRLLVL.

The chain links TRBV7-9 to TRBJ1-2, with TRBD1 matching 8 bases. CDR1 is SEHNR and CDR2 is FQNEAQ in the germline V gene (reference sequence). The CDR3 sequence is 13 residues long. V shed 6 bases, J shed 8 bases, and the junction held 8 bases outside the gene matches. Here the CDR3 reads CASREDREWGYTF. In DNA form, the CDR3 reads TGTGCCAGCAGGGAGGACAGGGAGTGGGGCTACACCTTC.

V usage is TRBV6-2 or TRBV6-3 and J usage is TRBJ2-5; possibly TRBD2 for D (5 bases). Trimming shortened V by 2 bases and J by 5 bases, and 21 bases separated the two germline ends. From germline, CDR1 is MNHEY and CDR2 SVGEGT. This CDR3 is built from 17 residues. The CDR3 sequence: CASSYDPTRNFRETQYF. In DNA form, the CDR3 reads TGTGCCAGCAGTTACGATCCTACTAGGAATTTTAGGGAGACCCAGTACTTC.

The chain is built from TRBV11-3 and TRBJ2-1; D not certain. In germline, CDR1 is SGHNT, CDR2 YENEEA. The CDR3 covers 13 residues. Trimming took off 0 bases at V and 6 bases at J, with 6 bases between the two ends. CDR3 in DNA: TGTGCCAGCAGCTTAGATCGGGTCAATGAGCAGTTCTTC. It translates to CASSLDRVNEQFF.